The present T cell receptor (beta chain) was sequenced within a study of OX40 agonist ivuxolimab in advanced cancers. Study information: Patients were treated with intravenous ivuxolimab, dosed at 0.01 to 10 mg/kg and infused every 2 weeks. Study-wide results and limits: Doses of 0.1 to 3.0 mg/kg were accompanied by clonal expansion of CD4+ and CD8+ blood T cells by week 6.

Note on this clone: Its antigen is undetermined.

This CDR3 is built from 14 residues. The V gene lost 6 bases and the J gene lost 5 bases, with 15 bases spanning the gap. The germline V gene has CDR1 SGHNT and CDR2 YENEEA. Patients with a history of autoimmune disease or on systemic immunosuppression were excluded. The sampling schedule covered blood at baseline, cycle 4 day 1, and cycle 7 day 1. Sequencing used immunoSEQ multiplex PCR; TCRdb keeps in-frame clones, though not all of them. The sample lists some 77,000 clones; approximately 85% were seen once. This specimen was CD4+ or CD8+ T cells sorted from blood, taken in a trial of the OX40 agonist ivuxolimab. The sequence was collected from an adult with an advanced solid tumor such as melanoma, head and neck, liver or kidney cancer. The rearrangement joins TRBV11-3 to TRBJ2-3; perhaps TRBD2 as D (6 bases). The CDR3 nucleotides are TGTGCCAGCAGTACTAGACTAGTTCAAGATACGCAGTATTTT. This encodes CASSTRLVQDTQYF.